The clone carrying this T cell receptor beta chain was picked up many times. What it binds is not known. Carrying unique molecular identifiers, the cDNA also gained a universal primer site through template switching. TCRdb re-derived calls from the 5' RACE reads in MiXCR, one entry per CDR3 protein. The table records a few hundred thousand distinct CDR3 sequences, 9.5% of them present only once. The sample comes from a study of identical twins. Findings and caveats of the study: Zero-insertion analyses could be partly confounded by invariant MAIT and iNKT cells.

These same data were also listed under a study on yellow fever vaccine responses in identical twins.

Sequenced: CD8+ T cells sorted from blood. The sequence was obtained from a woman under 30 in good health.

The CDR3 coding sequence is TGTGCCAGCAGTCCGACAGGGTTATACGAGCAGTACTTC. Translation: CASSPTGLYEQYF. The J gene is TRBJ2-7, the V gene TRBV28; 7 nucleotides agree with TRBD1. J was trimmed by 4 bases and V by 5 bases; bases with no gene match: 5. Germline-derived CDR1 and CDR2 are MDHEN and SYDVKM. The CDR3 has 13 amino acids.